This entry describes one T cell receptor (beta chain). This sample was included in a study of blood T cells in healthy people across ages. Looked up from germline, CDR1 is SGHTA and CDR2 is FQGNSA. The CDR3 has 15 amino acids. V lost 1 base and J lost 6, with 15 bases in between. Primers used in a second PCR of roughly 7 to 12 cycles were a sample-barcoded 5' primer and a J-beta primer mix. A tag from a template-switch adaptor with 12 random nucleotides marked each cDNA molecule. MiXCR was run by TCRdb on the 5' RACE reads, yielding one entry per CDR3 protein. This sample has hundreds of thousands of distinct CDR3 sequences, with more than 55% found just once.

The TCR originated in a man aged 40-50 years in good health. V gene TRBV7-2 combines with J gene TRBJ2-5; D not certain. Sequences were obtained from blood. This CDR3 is CASSLGFSGMQTQYF. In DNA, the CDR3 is TGTGCCAGCAGCTTAGGCTTCTCGGGCATGCAGACCCAGTACTTC.